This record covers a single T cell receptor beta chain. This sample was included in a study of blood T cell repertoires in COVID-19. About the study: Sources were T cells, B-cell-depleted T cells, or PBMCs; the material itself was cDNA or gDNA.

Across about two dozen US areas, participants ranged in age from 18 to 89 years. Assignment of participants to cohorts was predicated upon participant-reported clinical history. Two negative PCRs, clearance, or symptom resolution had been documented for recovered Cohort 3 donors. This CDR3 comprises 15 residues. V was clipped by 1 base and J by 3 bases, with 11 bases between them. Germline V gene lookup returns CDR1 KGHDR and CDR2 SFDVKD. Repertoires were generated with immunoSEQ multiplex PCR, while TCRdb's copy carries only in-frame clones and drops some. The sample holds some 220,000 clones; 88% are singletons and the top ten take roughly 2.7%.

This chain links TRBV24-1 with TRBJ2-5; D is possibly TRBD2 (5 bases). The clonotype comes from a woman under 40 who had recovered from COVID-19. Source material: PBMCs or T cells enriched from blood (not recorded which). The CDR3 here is CATSDFGSGKETQYF. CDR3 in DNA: TGTGCCACCAGTGATTTTGGGAGCGGCAAAGAGACCCAGTACTTC.